The rows below give T cell receptor beta chains drawn from one sample of a study of blood T cell repertoires in COVID-19. Sequenced by immunoSEQ multiplex PCR; TCRdb stores in-frame clones only, minus some. The data hold 200,000 to 300,000 clones, with around nine tenths observed a single time. What was sequenced was PBMCs or T cells enriched from blood (not recorded which). These receptors originate from a woman aged 18-35 years who had recovered from COVID-19. CDR3s include the opening cysteine and the closing phenylalanine or tryptophan. Fields, in order: J gene, D gene, clone size, V gene, CDR3 DNA, CDR3 protein. D genes are given only for firm matches. Expanded clones are given a class, and other clones once, few, many or no size at all.

j_gene: TRBJ2-4
d_gene: TRBD2
abundance: NA
v_gene: TRBV20-1
CDR3nt: TGCAGTGCTAGTATCGCGGGGGGGCCGGGAAGAAACATTCAGTACTTC
CDR3aa: CSASIAGGPGRNIQYF

j_gene: TRBJ2-7
d_gene: TRBD1
abundance: NA
v_gene: TRBV7-9
CDR3nt: TGTGCCAGCAGCTTGGGGACAGCCAGCTCCTACGAGCAGTACTTC
CDR3aa: CASSLGTASSYEQYF

j_gene: TRBJ2-7
d_gene: NA
abundance: NA
v_gene: TRBV10-3
CDR3nt: TGTGCCATCAGTGATACCGGGACATCATACGAGCAGTACTTC
CDR3aa: CAISDTGTSYEQYF

j_gene: TRBJ2-5
d_gene: NA
abundance: NA
v_gene: TRBV4-3
CDR3nt: TGCGCCAGCAGCCAAGACTACCAAGAGACCCAGTACTTC
CDR3aa: CASSQDYQETQYF

j_gene: TRBJ2-1
d_gene: NA
abundance: once
v_gene: TRBV11-2
CDR3nt: TGTGCCAGCAGCTCCCAGCGGATCTCCATCGGCAATGAGCAGTTCTTC
CDR3aa: CASSSQRISIGNEQFF

j_gene: TRBJ1-2
d_gene: NA
abundance: NA
v_gene: TRBV4-2
CDR3nt: TGTGCCAGCAGCCAAGAAAAGGGAGTTCTCACCTTC
CDR3aa: CASSQEKGVLTF

j_gene: TRBJ2-2
d_gene: NA
abundance: once
v_gene: TRBV2
CDR3nt: TGTGCCAGCCTAGCCACCGGGGAGCTGTTTTTT
CDR3aa: CASLATGELFF

j_gene: TRBJ1-3
d_gene: NA
abundance: NA
v_gene: TRBV19
CDR3nt: TGTGCCAGTAGTCCGCGGCAGGGAAACACCATATATTTT
CDR3aa: CASSPRQGNTIYF

j_gene: TRBJ2-1
d_gene: TRBD1
abundance: NA
v_gene: TRBV11-3
CDR3nt: TGTGCCAGCAGCCGGGACAGTTCCTACAATGAGCAGTTCTTC
CDR3aa: CASSRDSSYNEQFF

j_gene: TRBJ1-1
d_gene: NA
abundance: NA
v_gene: TRBV5-4
CDR3nt: TGTGCCAGCAGCTCATACGTAAGAGGGCCTGAAGCTTTCTTT
CDR3aa: CASSSYVRGPEAFF

j_gene: TRBJ2-3
d_gene: TRBD2
abundance: NA
v_gene: TRBV10-3
CDR3nt: TGTGCCATCAGTGAGTCAGGACTAGCGGGTTCCACCACAGATACGCAGTATTTT
CDR3aa: CAISESGLAGSTTDTQYF

j_gene: TRBJ1-1
d_gene: TRBD1
abundance: NA
v_gene: TRBV19
CDR3nt: TGTGCCAGTAGCGGGACAGTGAACACTGAAGCTTTCTTT
CDR3aa: CASSGTVNTEAFF

j_gene: TRBJ2-7
d_gene: NA
abundance: NA
v_gene: TRBV27
CDR3nt: TGTGCCAGCAGTTTTCGAGGGATGGCCTACGAGCAGTACTTC
CDR3aa: CASSFRGMAYEQYF

j_gene: TRBJ2-6
d_gene: NA
abundance: NA
v_gene: TRBV2
CDR3nt: TGTGCCAGCCTGTTCTTTTACAGCTTGGGGGCCAACGTCCTGACTTTC
CDR3aa: CASLFFYSLGANVLTF

j_gene: TRBJ2-7
d_gene: TRBD2
abundance: NA
v_gene: TRBV7-8
CDR3nt: TGTGCCAGCAGCTTCACTAGCGGGAGGAGCTACGAGCAGTACTTC
CDR3aa: CASSFTSGRSYEQYF

j_gene: TRBJ1-1
d_gene: NA
abundance: NA
v_gene: TRBV15
CDR3nt: TGTGCCACCAGCCCCATGGGAGGGGACCAAGCTTTCTTT
CDR3aa: CATSPMGGDQAFF

j_gene: TRBJ1-5
d_gene: NA
abundance: NA
v_gene: TRBV24-1
CDR3nt: TGTGCCACCAGTGGGGGACATAGCAATCAGCCCCAGCATTTT
CDR3aa: CATSGGHSNQPQHF

j_gene: TRBJ2-5
d_gene: NA
abundance: NA
v_gene: TRBV7-2
CDR3nt: TGTGCCAGCAGCTTAGTTTCCGGACTGGATCAAGAGACCCAGTACTTC
CDR3aa: CASSLVSGLDQETQYF

j_gene: TRBJ1-2
d_gene: NA
abundance: NA
v_gene: TRBV9
CDR3nt: TGTGCCAGCAGCGCCTCGACGGGACTCGGCTATGGCTACACCTTC
CDR3aa: CASSASTGLGYGYTF

j_gene: TRBJ2-1
d_gene: TRBD2
abundance: NA
v_gene: TRBV6-2/TRBV6-3
CDR3nt: TGTGCCAGCAGTTACTTCCGCGGGGGGGCCTCTGAGCAGTTCTTC
CDR3aa: CASSYFRGGASEQFF

j_gene: TRBJ2-7
d_gene: TRBD1
abundance: once
v_gene: TRBV30
CDR3nt: TGTGCCTTGACAGGGAGCTCCTACGAGCAGTACTTC
CDR3aa: CALTGSSYEQYF

j_gene: TRBJ2-7
d_gene: NA
abundance: NA
v_gene: TRBV2
CDR3nt: TGTGCCAGCACGAGCTCCTACGAGCAGTACTTC
CDR3aa: CASTSSYEQYF

j_gene: TRBJ2-5
d_gene: TRBD1
abundance: NA
v_gene: TRBV18
CDR3nt: TGTGCCAGCTCACCAGAGACAGGGGAAGAGACCCAGTACTTC
CDR3aa: CASSPETGEETQYF

j_gene: TRBJ1-6
d_gene: TRBD1
abundance: NA
v_gene: TRBV6-5
CDR3nt: TGTGCCAGCAGTTACCTTAGGACAGGGGGGAATTCACCCCTCCACTTT
CDR3aa: CASSYLRTGGNSPLHF

j_gene: TRBJ1-5
d_gene: NA
abundance: NA
v_gene: TRBV18
CDR3nt: TGTGCCAGCTCACCTGGGGGGGCCGGTAATCAGCCCCAGCATTTT
CDR3aa: CASSPGGAGNQPQHF

j_gene: TRBJ2-7
d_gene: TRBD2
abundance: NA
v_gene: TRBV3-1/TRBV3-2
CDR3nt: TGTGCCAGCAGGCTAACCGGGACTAGCGGGAGTAGGTACGAGCAGTACTTC
CDR3aa: CASRLTGTSGSRYEQYF

j_gene: TRBJ2-1
d_gene: NA
abundance: NA
v_gene: TRBV20-1
CDR3nt: TGCAGTGCTAGTCTAGGGACTCGCAATGAGCAGTTCTTC
CDR3aa: CSASLGTRNEQFF

j_gene: TRBJ2-7
d_gene: TRBD1
abundance: few
v_gene: TRBV28
CDR3nt: TGTGCCAGCAGTCCGTCCTCGACAGGGGCTGAGGAGCAGTACTTC
CDR3aa: CASSPSSTGAEEQYF

j_gene: TRBJ1-2
d_gene: TRBD1
abundance: once
v_gene: TRBV2
CDR3nt: TGTGCCAGCAACGCTTTACAGGGGACAACCCGCCGTGGCTACACCTTC
CDR3aa: CASNALQGTTRRGYTF

j_gene: TRBJ1-2
d_gene: NA
abundance: NA
v_gene: TRBV29-1
CDR3nt: TGCAGCGTCACTATCACACAGGGATGCTATGGCTACACCTTC
CDR3aa: CSVTITQGCYGYTF

j_gene: TRBJ2-1
d_gene: TRBD2
abundance: once
v_gene: TRBV27
CDR3nt: TGTGCCAGCAGTAATATTACCCCGGGACTAGCGGGAGAAAATGAGCAGTTCTTC
CDR3aa: CASSNITPGLAGENEQFF

j_gene: TRBJ2-1
d_gene: TRBD2
abundance: NA
v_gene: TRBV7-6
CDR3nt: TGTGCCAGCAGCTTAGATGGGGACTACAAGGCGTTATACAATGAGCAGTTCTTC
CDR3aa: CASSLDGDYKALYNEQFF

j_gene: TRBJ2-7
d_gene: TRBD1
abundance: NA
v_gene: TRBV28
CDR3nt: TGTGCCAGCAGTCCGACCAGGGACAGGGGGGCAGTGCAGTACTTC
CDR3aa: CASSPTRDRGAVQYF

j_gene: TRBJ2-3
d_gene: TRBD2
abundance: NA
v_gene: TRBV28
CDR3nt: TGTGCCAGCAGTCGGGGGGGCTACACAGATACGCAGTATTTT
CDR3aa: CASSRGGYTDTQYF

j_gene: TRBJ1-2
d_gene: NA
abundance: few
v_gene: TRBV18
CDR3nt: TGTGCCAGCTCACCATCGGCAGGTCAGAACTATGGCTACACCTTC
CDR3aa: CASSPSAGQNYGYTF

j_gene: TRBJ1-2
d_gene: NA
abundance: NA
v_gene: TRBV12-3/TRBV12-4
CDR3nt: TGTGCCAGCAAAGGAGGGAACTATGGCTACACCTTC
CDR3aa: CASKGGNYGYTF

j_gene: TRBJ2-1
d_gene: TRBD2
abundance: NA
v_gene: TRBV4-1
CDR3nt: TGCGCCAGCAGCCAAGGCCCCCCGTGGGAGGCTAGCGGGGTAAATGAGCAGTTCTTC
CDR3aa: CASSQGPPWEASGVNEQFF